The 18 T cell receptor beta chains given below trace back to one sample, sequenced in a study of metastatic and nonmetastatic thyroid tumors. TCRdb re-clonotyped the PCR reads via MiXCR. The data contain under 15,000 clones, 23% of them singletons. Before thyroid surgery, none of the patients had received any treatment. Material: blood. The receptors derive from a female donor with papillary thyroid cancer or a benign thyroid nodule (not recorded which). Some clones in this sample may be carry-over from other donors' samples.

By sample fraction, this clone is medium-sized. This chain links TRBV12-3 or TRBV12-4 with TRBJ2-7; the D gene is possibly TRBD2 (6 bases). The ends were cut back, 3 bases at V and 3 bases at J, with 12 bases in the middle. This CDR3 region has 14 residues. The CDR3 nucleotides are TGTGCCAGCAGTTTGCGGGGCGCGATCTACGAGCAGTACTTC. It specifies CASSLRGAIYEQYF.

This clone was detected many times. CDR3 sequence (DNA): TGTGCCAGCAGTTACCTCCTAGCGGGAGGGCCGGGGTATGAGCAGTTCTTC. This translates into CASSYLLAGGPGYEQFF. The chain employs TRBV6-5 and TRBJ2-1, with TRBD2 matching over 12 bases. The V gene end was trimmed by 2 bases and the J gene end by 8 bases; junction bases not matched to a gene: 10. CDR1 is MNHEY and CDR2 is SVGAGI in the germline V gene. The CDR3 extends over 17 amino acids.

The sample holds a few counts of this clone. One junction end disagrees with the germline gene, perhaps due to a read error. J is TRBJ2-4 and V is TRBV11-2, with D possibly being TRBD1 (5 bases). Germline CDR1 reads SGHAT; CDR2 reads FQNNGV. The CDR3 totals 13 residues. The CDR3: CASSSDSRGIRYF. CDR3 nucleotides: TGTGCCAGCAGCTCCGATTCAAGGGGCATTCGGTACTTC.

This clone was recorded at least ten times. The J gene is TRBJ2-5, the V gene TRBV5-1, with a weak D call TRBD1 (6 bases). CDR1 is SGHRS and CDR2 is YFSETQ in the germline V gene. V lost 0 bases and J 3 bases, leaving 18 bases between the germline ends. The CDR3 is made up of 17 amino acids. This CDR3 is CASSLAGRGTTKETQYF. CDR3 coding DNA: TGCGCCAGCAGCTTGGCGGGTAGGGGGACAACGAAAGAGACCCAGTACTTC.

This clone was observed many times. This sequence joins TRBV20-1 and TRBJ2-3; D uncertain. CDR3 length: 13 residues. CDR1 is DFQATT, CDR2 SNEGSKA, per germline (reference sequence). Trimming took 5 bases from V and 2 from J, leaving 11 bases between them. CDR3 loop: CSAYRDATDTQYF. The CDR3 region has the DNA TGCAGTGCTTATAGGGATGCCACAGATACGCAGTATTTT.

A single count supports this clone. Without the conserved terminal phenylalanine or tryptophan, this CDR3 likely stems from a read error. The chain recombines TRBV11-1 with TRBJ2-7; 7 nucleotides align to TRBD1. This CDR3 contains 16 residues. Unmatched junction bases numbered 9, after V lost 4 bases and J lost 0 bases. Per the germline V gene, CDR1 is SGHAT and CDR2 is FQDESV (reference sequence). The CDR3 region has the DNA TGTGCCAGCAGCTCCCCGGGGCAGGGGGTCTCCTACGAGCAGTACCTC. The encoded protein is CASSSPGQGVSYEQYL.

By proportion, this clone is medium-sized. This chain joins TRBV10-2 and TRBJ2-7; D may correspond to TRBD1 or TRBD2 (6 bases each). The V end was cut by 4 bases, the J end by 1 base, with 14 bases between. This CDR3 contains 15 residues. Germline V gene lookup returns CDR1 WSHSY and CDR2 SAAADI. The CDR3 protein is CASSVDGGQSYEQYF. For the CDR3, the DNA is TGCGCCAGCAGTGTTGACGGGGGCCAATCCTACGAGCAGTACTTC.

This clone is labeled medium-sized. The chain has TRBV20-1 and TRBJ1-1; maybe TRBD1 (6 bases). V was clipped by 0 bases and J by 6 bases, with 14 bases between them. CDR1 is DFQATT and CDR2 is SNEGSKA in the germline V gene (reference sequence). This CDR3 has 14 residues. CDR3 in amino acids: CSARDRLGGPEAFF. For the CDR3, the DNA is TGCAGTGCTAGAGACCGACTGGGGGGGCCTGAAGCTTTCTTT.

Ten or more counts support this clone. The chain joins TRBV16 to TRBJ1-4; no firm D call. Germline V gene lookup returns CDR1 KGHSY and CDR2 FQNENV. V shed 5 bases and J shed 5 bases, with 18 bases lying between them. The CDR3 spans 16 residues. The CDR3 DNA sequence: TGTGCCAGCAGCTATGGGCTGGCGGTGGACAATGAAAAACTGTTTTTT. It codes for CASSYGLAVDNEKLFF.

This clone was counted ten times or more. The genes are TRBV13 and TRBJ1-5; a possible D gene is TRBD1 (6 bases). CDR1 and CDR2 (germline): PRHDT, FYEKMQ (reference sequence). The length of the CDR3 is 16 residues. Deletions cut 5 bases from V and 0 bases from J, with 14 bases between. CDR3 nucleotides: TGTGCCAGCAGCCCTGGGGGGGGCTATAGCAATCAGCCCCAGCATTTT. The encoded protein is CASSPGGGYSNQPQHF.

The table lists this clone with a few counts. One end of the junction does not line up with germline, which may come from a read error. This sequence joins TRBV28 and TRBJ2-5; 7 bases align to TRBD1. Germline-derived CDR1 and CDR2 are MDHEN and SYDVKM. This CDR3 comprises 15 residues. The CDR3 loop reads CASSFDQGDRETQYF. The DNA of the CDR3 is TGTGCCAGCAGTTTTGATCAGGGGGATAGGGAGACTCAGTACTTC.

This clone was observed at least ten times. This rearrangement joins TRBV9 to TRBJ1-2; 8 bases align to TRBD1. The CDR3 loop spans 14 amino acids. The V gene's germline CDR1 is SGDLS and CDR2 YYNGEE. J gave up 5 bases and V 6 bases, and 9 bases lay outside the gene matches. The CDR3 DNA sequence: TGTGCCAGCAAGCCGGGGGGACAGGTTTATGGCTACACCTTC. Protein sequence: CASKPGGQVYGYTF.

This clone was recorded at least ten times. CDR3 residues: CSAASGLYSYEQYF. DNA for the CDR3: TGCAGTGCCGCATCGGGACTGTACTCCTACGAGCAGTACTTC. The chain carries TRBV20-1 and TRBJ2-7; D may be TRBD2 (6 bases). V lost 6 bases and J lost 0, with 15 bases in between. The CDR3 totals 14 residues. Germline CDR1 and CDR2: DFQATT and SNEGSKA (reference sequence).

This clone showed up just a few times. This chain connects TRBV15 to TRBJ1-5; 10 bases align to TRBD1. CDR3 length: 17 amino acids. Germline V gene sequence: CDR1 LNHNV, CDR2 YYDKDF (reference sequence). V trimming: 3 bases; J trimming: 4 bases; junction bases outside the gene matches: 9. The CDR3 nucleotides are TGTGCCACCAGCAGTTACCGGGACAGGGGAATGAATCAGCCCCAGCATTTT. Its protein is CATSSYRDRGMNQPQHF.

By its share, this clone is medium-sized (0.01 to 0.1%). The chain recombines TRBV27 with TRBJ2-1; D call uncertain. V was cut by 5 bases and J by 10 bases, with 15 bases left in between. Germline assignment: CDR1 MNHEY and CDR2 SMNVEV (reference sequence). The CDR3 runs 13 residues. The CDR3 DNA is TGTGCCAGCAGTACATTAGGAAGGGCAGAGCAGTTCTTC. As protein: CASSTLGRAEQFF.

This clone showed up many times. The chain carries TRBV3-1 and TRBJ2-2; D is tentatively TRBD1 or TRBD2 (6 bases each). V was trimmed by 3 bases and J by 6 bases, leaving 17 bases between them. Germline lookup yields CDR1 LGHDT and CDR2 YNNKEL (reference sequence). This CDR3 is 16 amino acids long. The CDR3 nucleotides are TGTGCCAGCAGCCACTGGGGCAGGGGACTCTCCGGGGAGCTGTTTTTT. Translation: CASSHWGRGLSGELFF.

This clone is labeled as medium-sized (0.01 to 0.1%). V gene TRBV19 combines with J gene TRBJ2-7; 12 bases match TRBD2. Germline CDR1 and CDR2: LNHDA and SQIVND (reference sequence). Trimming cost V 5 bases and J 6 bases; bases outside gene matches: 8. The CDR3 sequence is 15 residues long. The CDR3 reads CASSRGTSGGFEQYF. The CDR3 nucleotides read TGTGCCAGTAGTCGGGGAACTAGCGGGGGGTTCGAGCAGTACTTC.

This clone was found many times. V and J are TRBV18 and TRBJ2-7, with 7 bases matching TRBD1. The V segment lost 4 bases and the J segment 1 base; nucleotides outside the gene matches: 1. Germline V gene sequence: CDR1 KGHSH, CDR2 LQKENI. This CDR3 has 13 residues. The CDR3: CASSLTGSYEQYV. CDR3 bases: TGTGCCAGCTCACTGACAGGGTCCTACGAGCAGTACGTC.